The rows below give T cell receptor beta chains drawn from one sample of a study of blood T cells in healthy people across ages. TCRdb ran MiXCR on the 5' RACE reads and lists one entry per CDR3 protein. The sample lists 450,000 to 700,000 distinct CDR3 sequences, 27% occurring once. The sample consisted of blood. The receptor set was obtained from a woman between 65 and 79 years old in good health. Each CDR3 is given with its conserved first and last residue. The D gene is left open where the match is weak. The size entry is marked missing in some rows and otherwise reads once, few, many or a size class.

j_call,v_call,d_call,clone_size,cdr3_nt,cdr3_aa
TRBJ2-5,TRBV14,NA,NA,TGTGCCAGCAGCCAAGCGGGGGGCAATCAAGAGACCCAGTACTTC,CASSQAGGNQETQYF
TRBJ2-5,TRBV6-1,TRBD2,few,TGTGCCAGCAGGGTCTACCTAGCGGGGGGCCGAGAGACCCAGTACTTC,CASRVYLAGGRETQYF
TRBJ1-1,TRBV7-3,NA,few,TGTGCCAGCAGCTTAACGTTAAGGGGTACTGAAGCTTTCTTT,CASSLTLRGTEAFF
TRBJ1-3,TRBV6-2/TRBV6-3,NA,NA,TGTGCCAGCAGTCCAGGCGGGGTTTTCTCTGGAAACACCATATATTTT,CASSPGGVFSGNTIYF
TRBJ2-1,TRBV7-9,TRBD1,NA,TGTGCCAGCAGCTTAACGTCTTCAGGGGGCTTTATAAATGAGCAGTTCTTC,CASSLTSSGGFINEQFF
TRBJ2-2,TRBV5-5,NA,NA,TGTGCCAGCAGCCGAAACTGGGGCACCGGGGAGCTGTTTTTT,CASSRNWGTGELFF
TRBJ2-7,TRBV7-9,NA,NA,TGTGCCAGCAGCTTGTACCGGGACTCCCACGAGCAGCACTTC,CASSLYRDSHEQHF
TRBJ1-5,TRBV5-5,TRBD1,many,TGTGCCAGCAGCCCTACAGGGGGCGGCAATCAGCCCCAGCATTTT,CASSPTGGGNQPQHF
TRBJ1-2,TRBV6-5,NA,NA,TGTGCCACCAGGTTTTCGAGCGGTGGCTACACCTTC,CATRFSSGGYTF
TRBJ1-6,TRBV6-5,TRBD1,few,TGTGCCAGCAGTTACTGGACAGGGAACAATTCACCCCTCCACTTT,CASSYWTGNNSPLHF
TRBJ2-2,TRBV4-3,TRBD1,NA,TGCGCCAGCAACAGACAGGGGGCCGGGACCGGGGAGCTGTTTTTT,CASNRQGAGTGELFF
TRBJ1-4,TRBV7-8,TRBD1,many,TGTGCCAGCAGCTTAGTCGGGACAGCCGAAAAACTGTTTTTT,CASSLVGTAEKLFF
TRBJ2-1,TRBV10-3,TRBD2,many,TGTGCCATCAGTGAGTCATCCCATAGACTAGCGGGGGTTTACAATGAGCAGTTCTTC,CAISESSHRLAGVYNEQFF
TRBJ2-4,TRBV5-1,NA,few,TGCGCCAGCAGCTCCATGACAGAGAAATCAAACATTCAGTACTTC,CASSSMTEKSNIQYF
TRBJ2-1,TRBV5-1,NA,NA,TGCGCCAGCAGCTTGATCCGGTCTCATGAGCAGTTCTTC,CASSLIRSHEQFF
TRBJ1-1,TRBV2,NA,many,TGTGCCAGCAGTTTTATTGGTGGGACTGAAGCTTTCTTT,CASSFIGGTEAFF
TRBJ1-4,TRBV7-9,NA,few,TGTGCCAGCAGCTATGGCGATCTAGAAAAACTGTTTTTT,CASSYGDLEKLFF
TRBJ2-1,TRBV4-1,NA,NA,TGCGCCAGCAGCCAACACCTTTACAATGAGCAGTTCTTC,CASSQHLYNEQFF
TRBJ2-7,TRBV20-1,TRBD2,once,TGCAGTGCCAAACTAGCGGCCCCCTACGAGCAGTACTTC,CSAKLAAPYEQYF
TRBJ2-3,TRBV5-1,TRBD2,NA,TGCGCCAGCAGCTTGGCTAGCGGGGAGGTGGATACGCAGTATTTT,CASSLASGEVDTQYF
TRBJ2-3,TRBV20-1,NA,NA,TGCAGTGCTAAGGGTCATGGAGATACGCAGTATTTT,CSAKGHGDTQYF
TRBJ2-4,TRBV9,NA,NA,TGTGCCAGCAGCGTAGACCCTGTCAGTGAAAACATTCAGTACTTC,CASSVDPVSENIQYF
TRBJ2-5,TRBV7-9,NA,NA,TGTGCCAGCAGCTGGACCGAAGGGGGCCAGTACTTC,CASSWTEGGQYF
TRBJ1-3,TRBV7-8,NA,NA,TGTGCCAGCAGCTTATTAAGAGTCTGGTTTGCCGGAGCTGGAAACACCATATATTTT,CASSLLRVWFAGAGNTIYF
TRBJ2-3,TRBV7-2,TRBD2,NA,TGTGCCAGCAGCTCCACTAGCGGGAGGCTAGATACGCAGTATTTT,CASSSTSGRLDTQYF
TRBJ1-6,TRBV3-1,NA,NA,TGTGCCAGCAGCGATGACGGGAATTCACCCCTCCACTTT,CASSDDGNSPLHF
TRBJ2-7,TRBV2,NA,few,TGTGCCAGCAGTGAGTTCCGGACAGCCTACGAGCAGTACTTC,CASSEFRTAYEQYF
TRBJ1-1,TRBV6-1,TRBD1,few,TGTGCCAGCAGACCGGGACAGGGGGCTACAACGGGAACTGAAGCTTTCTTT,CASRPGQGATTGTEAFF
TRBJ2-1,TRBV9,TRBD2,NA,TGTGCCAGCAGCGTAGGAAATAGCGGGGGGGCATACAATGAGCAGTTCTTC,CASSVGNSGGAYNEQFF
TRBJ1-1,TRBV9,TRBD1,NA,TGTGCCAGCAGTAAAACGGGACAGGGGGCACCTGAAGCTTTCTTT,CASSKTGQGAPEAFF
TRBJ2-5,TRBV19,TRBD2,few,TGTGCCAGTAGTCCCTTGGGGACTAGCCAGACCCAGTACTTC,CASSPLGTSQTQYF
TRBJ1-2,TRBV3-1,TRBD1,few,TGTGCCAGCAGCATATGGACAGGGGAAGTGGCCTACACCTTC,CASSIWTGEVAYTF
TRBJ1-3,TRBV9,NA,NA,TGTGCCAGCAGCGCTGCCGGGACCGTCTCTGGAAACACCATATATTTT,CASSAAGTVSGNTIYF
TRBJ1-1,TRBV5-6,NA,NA,TGTGCCAGCAGTAGGTTGGACTTGAACACTGAAGCTTTCTTT,CASSRLDLNTEAFF
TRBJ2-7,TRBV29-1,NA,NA,TGCAGCGTTGGGTTATCAGAGGAGCAGTACTTC,CSVGLSEEQYF
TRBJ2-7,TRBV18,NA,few,TGTGCCAGCTCACCAATTGACCCACAACTCGCCTACGAGCAGTACTTC,CASSPIDPQLAYEQYF
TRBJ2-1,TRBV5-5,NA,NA,TGTGCCAGCAGACCTTCCCCGACAGGAGACAATGAGCAGTTCTTC,CASRPSPTGDNEQFF
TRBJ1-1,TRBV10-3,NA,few,TGTGCCATCAGGAATCGGGCAGATAACACTGAAGCTTTCTTT,CAIRNRADNTEAFF
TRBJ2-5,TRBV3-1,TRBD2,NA,TGTGCCAGCAGCCAAATACCGGGGGGGTACAATGAGCAGTACTTC,CASSQIPGGYNEQYF
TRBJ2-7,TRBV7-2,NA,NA,TGTGCCAGCAGCTACTTTTCGGGCGAAGAGCAGTACTTC,CASSYFSGEEQYF
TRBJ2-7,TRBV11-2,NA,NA,TGTGCCAGCAGCTTAGACAGGGAACTTTACGAGCAGTACTTC,CASSLDRELYEQYF
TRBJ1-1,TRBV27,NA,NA,TGTGCCAGCAGTTTGCGACGAGATATGAACACTGAAGCTTTCTTT,CASSLRRDMNTEAFF
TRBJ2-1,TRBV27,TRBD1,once,TGTGCCAGCAGTTTGAGACAGGGGTTCTACAATGAGCAGTTCTTC,CASSLRQGFYNEQFF
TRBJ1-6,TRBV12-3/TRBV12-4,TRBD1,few,TGTGCCAGCAGTTTTCAAGGGGGCGGGAATTCACCCCTCCACTTT,CASSFQGGGNSPLHF
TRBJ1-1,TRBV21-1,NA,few,TGTGCCAGGGCTCCACTAGCCTATGAAGCTTTCTTT,CARAPLAYEAFF
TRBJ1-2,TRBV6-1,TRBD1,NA,TGTGCCAGCAGGACACCCAAGGGACAGGGGGCGCCGTATGGCTACACCTTC,CASRTPKGQGAPYGYTF
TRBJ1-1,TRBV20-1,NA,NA,TGCAGTGTTCCGGGACCCGAGAACACTGAAGCTTTCTTT,CSVPGPENTEAFF
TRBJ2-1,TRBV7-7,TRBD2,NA,TGTGCTAGCAGCTTAGCGCTATGGGGGGGGGAGCAGTTCTTC,CASSLALWGGEQFF
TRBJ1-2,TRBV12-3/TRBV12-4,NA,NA,TGTGCCAGCAGCCCCCAGGGAACTAGCGGCTACACCTTC,CASSPQGTSGYTF
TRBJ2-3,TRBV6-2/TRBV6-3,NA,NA,TGTGCCAGCAGACGACAGGGAGGGACAGATACGCAGTATTTT,CASRRQGGTDTQYF
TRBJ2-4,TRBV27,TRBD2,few,TGTGCCAGCAGTTCCCCCGGTCTAGCGGGCGCCAAAAACATTCAGTACTTC,CASSSPGLAGAKNIQYF
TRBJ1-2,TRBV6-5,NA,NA,TGTGCCAGCAGCTCCTCTTACCGCCTCCCTAGGGGCTACACCTTC,CASSSSYRLPRGYTF
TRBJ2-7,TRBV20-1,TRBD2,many,TGCAGTGCTAGAACTAGCGCTCTCTACGAGCAGTACTTC,CSARTSALYEQYF
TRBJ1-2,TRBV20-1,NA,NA,TGCAGTGCAGCGGGACTCGCCTCGGATGGCTACACCTTC,CSAAGLASDGYTF